The clone carrying this T cell receptor beta chain was seen only a few times. Its specificity is not known. The germline CDR1 and CDR2 sequences are MGHRA and YSYEKL. The CDR3 loop spans 14 amino acids. V lost 4 bases and J lost 0, with 9 bases in between. This sample was taken from a study of beta chain features in type 1 diabetes. Study in general: The study examined 107,917,701 sorted cells across all samples.

General study results and limits: Compared with healthy donors, patients appeared to share more similar naive, central memory and regulatory TCRB repertoires.

The whole isolated RNA underwent reverse transcription, so sequencing captured expressed TCRB transcripts. Some clones are missing from TCRdb's copy, which holds only in-frame ones; the method was immunoSEQ multiplex PCR. The sample comprises over 700,000 clones, roughly 15% of which are singletons, and 0.023% rests with the top ten. The specimen sequenced was naive CD4+ T cells from blood. The TCR sequence derives from a woman aged 18-29 years in good health. The chain recombines TRBV4-1 with TRBJ2-5; D not resolved. The CDR3 reads CASSLVVDQETQYF. The CDR3 DNA follows: TGCGCCAGCAGCCTCGTTGTGGACCAAGAGACCCAGTACTTC.